This TCR beta chain was identified in a study of OX40 agonist ivuxolimab in advanced cancers. Study context: Patients were treated with intravenous ivuxolimab, dosed at 0.01 to 10 mg/kg and infused every 2 weeks. Previous treatment with anti-PD-1, anti-PD-L1 or anti-CTLA-4 therapy was allowed; 40% had received some.

The repertoire was sequenced with immunoSEQ multiplex PCR; TCRdb's copy has only in-frame clones and lacks some. The sample yields some 75,000 clones, nearly 90% seen once. Points from the study as a whole: At 0.1 to 3.0 mg/kg and by week 6, clonal expansion occurred in CD4+ and CD8+ blood T cells. Relative to CD4+ cells, CD8+ T cells on average had more expanded clones.

Details on this clone: Its antigen is undetermined.

This CDR3 contains 13 residues. Per the germline V gene, CDR1 is ENHRY and CDR2 is SYGVKD. After removal of 8 bases from V and 6 bases from J, the junction contained 5 bases not matched to a gene. This sample comprised CD4+ or CD8+ T cells sorted from blood, obtained in a trial of the OX40 agonist ivuxolimab. This clonotype originated in an adult with an advanced solid tumor such as melanoma, head and neck, liver or kidney cancer. V is TRBV10-3 and J is TRBJ2-7; TRBD2 matches 12 bases. This CDR3 reads CAILLAGGSEQYF. Written as DNA, the CDR3 is TGTGCCATCCTACTAGCGGGAGGATCCGAGCAGTACTTC.